A selection of T cell receptor beta chains follows, all from one sample in a study of cytomegalovirus exposure and HLA in healthy donors. Here immunoSEQ multiplex PCR was the method, and the copy in TCRdb shows in-frame clones only, minus some. The data contain some 190,000 clones, 70% to 75% of them singletons. The sequencing input was PBMCs. Receptors were obtained from a woman aged 25 to 39 in good health and CMV-seropositive. The CDR3 runs from the conserved cysteine through the conserved F or W. Each record gives: V gene, J gene, clone size, D gene, CDR3 protein, CDR3 DNA. D genes are given only for firm matches. Clone size appears in some rows only: once, few, many, or a class for an expanded clone.

>TRBV4-2|TRBJ2-1|-|TRBD1
CASSHDMTGGVRVEQFF
TGTGCCAGCAGCCATGATATGACAGGGGGCGTTCGGGTTGAGCAGTTCTTC
>TRBV5-6|TRBJ2-5|few|TRBD2
CASSSGGAAGDFETQYF
TGTGCCAGCAGCTCGGGAGGGGCCGCAGGGGACTTTGAGACCCAGTACTTC
>TRBV19|TRBJ1-1|-|-
CASSYLGGGEAFF
TGTGCCAGTAGCTACCTTGGCGGGGGTGAAGCTTTCTTT
>TRBV2|TRBJ2-7|-|-
CASSEGGFYEQYF
TGTGCCAGCAGTGAAGGCGGTTTCTACGAGCAGTACTTC
>TRBV7-9|TRBJ2-1|-|-
CASSLSQKYHNEQFF
TGTGCCAGCAGCTTATCACAGAAATACCACAATGAGCAGTTCTTC
>TRBV6-5|TRBJ2-7|-|-
CASSGGYEQYF
TGTGCCAGCAGTGGAGGCTACGAGCAGTACTTC
>TRBV28|TRBJ1-2|-|-
CASSTRPGGAYGYTF
TGTGCCAGCAGTACCCGCCCGGGGGGGGCCTATGGCTACACCTTC
>TRBV28|TRBJ2-5|-|-
CASSTRAYRGETQYF
TGTGCCAGCAGTACCCGGGCTTACAGAGGGGAGACCCAGTACTTC
>TRBV28|TRBJ2-5|-|-
CASTQGASRTPETQYF
TGTGCCAGCACCCAAGGGGCCTCGAGGACCCCAGAGACCCAGTACTTC
>TRBV29-1|TRBJ2-5|-|TRBD1
CSVGQGARETQYF
TGCAGCGTGGGACAGGGGGCTCGAGAGACCCAGTACTTC
>TRBV6-5|TRBJ2-3|-|TRBD2
CATGGRLDTQYF
TGTGCCACCGGGGGGAGGCTAGATACGCAGTATTTT
>TRBV10-2|TRBJ1-3|-|-
CASSDTGNTIYF
TGCGCCAGCAGTGATACTGGAAACACCATATATTTT
>TRBV6-1|TRBJ2-7|-|TRBD1
CASSPGTGGREQYF
TGTGCCAGCAGTCCCGGGACAGGGGGCCGGGAGCAGTACTTC
>TRBV2|TRBJ1-1|-|-
CASKRAVNAEAFF
TGTGCCAGCAAGAGGGCGGTGAACGCTGAAGCTTTCTTT
>TRBV2|TRBJ2-5|-|-
CASSLFEETQYF
TGTGCCAGCAGTCTATTTGAAGAGACCCAGTACTTC
>TRBV18|TRBJ2-7|-|-
CASSVYRDSYEQYF
TGTGCCAGCTCAGTCTACAGGGATTCCTACGAGCAGTACTTC
>TRBV5-1|TRBJ2-1|-|TRBD2
CASSLLAGESNEQFF
TGCGCCAGCAGCTTACTAGCGGGAGAGAGTAATGAGCAGTTCTTC
>TRBV27|TRBJ2-5|-|-
CASSSLLSGLETQYF
TGTGCCAGCAGTTCGCTCCTTTCAGGTCTGGAGACCCAGTACTTC
>TRBV2|TRBJ1-2|-|-
CASSEALNSGYTF
TGTGCCAGCAGTGAAGCGCTTAACAGTGGCTACACCTTC
>TRBV28|TRBJ1-1|-|TRBD1
CASSSSDRATEAFF
TGTGCCAGCAGTTCATCGGACAGGGCCACTGAAGCTTTCTTT
>TRBV14|TRBJ1-1|once|-
CASSQISNTEAFF
TGTGCCAGCAGCCAAATTTCAAACACTGAAGCTTTCTTT
>TRBV4-2|TRBJ1-4|-|TRBD1
CASSQRGTGGNEKLFF
TGTGCCAGCAGCCAGAGGGGGACAGGAGGTAATGAAAAACTGTTTTTT
>TRBV19|TRBJ2-3|-|-
CASSIDSADTQYF
TGTGCCAGTAGTATAGACAGCGCAGATACGCAGTATTTT
>TRBV18|TRBJ2-1|-|TRBD2
CASSPPSRREQGEQFF
TGTGCCAGCTCACCACCCTCCAGGCGGGAGCAGGGTGAGCAGTTCTTC
>TRBV7-2|TRBJ2-1|-|TRBD2
CASSAGTSGWIMTQFF
TGTGCCAGCAGCGCGGGGACTAGCGGGTGGATAATGACCCAGTTCTTC
>TRBV5-1|TRBJ2-2|-|-
CASSLDGTNTGELFF
TGCGCCAGCAGCTTGGACGGGACGAACACCGGGGAGCTGTTTTTT
>TRBV27|TRBJ1-2|few|-
CASSLTGRSIYGYTF
TGTGCCAGCAGTTTAACCGGTCGGTCCATCTATGGCTACACCTTC
>TRBV5-1|TRBJ1-5|-|-
CASSLDGFSNQPQHF
TGCGCCAGCAGCTTGGACGGGTTCAGCAATCAGCCCCAGCATTTT
>TRBV7-8|TRBJ1-3|once|-
CASSLERRGPSGNTIYF
TGTGCCAGCAGCTTAGAGAGGCGGGGGCCCTCTGGAAACACCATATATTTT
>TRBV13|TRBJ2-7|few|-
CASSSTDYEQYF
TGTGCCAGCAGCTCCACAGACTACGAGCAGTACTTC
>TRBV28|TRBJ2-7|once|TRBD2
CASRPPAGYGDEQYF
TGTGCCAGCAGACCCCCAGCGGGGTACGGGGACGAGCAGTACTTC
>TRBV5-6|TRBJ1-1|-|-
CASSLDQLSAEAFF
TGTGCCAGCAGCTTGGATCAATTGAGCGCTGAAGCTTTCTTT
>TRBV20-1|TRBJ2-7|-|-
CSGGGEYEQYF
TGCAGTGGGGGGGGCGAATACGAGCAGTACTTC
>TRBV5-1|TRBJ2-3|once|-
CASSLGNPNTDTQYF
TGCGCCAGCAGCTTGGGGAACCCTAACACAGATACGCAATATTTT
>TRBV15|TRBJ2-2|-|-
CATSRARGAGELFF
TGTGCCACCAGCAGAGCCAGGGGGGCCGGGGAGCTGTTTTTT
>TRBV29-1|TRBJ2-7|-|TRBD1
CSVATDRVSYEQYF
TGCAGCGTTGCTACCGACAGGGTTTCCTACGAGCAGTACTTC
>TRBV11-2|TRBJ2-2|-|TRBD1
CASSLGPGQGKYTGELFF
TGTGCCAGCAGCTTGGGCCCGGGACAGGGGAAGTACACCGGGGAGCTGTTTTTT
>TRBV11-2|TRBJ2-1|-|-
CASSLVIVWSQREQFF
TGTGCCAGCAGCTTAGTTATTGTATGGTCACAACGAGAGCAGTTCTTC